The clone carrying this T cell receptor beta chain appeared a single time. J was trimmed by 7 bases and V by 5 bases; bases with no gene match: 7. The germline CDR1 and CDR2 sequences are MNHEY and SVGAGI. The CDR3 loop spans 15 amino acids. The survey-level immunoSEQ assay was used. Clones were read by immunoSEQ multiplex PCR, and TCRdb kept only the in-frame ones, dropping some. The table has fewer than 40,000 clones, more than 75% seen once. The record originates from a study of pediatric ulcerative colitis. The rearrangement uses TRBV6-5 and TRBJ1-6; 8 nucleotides match TRBD1. The receptor was derived from a boy between 5 and 17 years old with severe ulcerative colitis. Sample: blood. The CDR3 nucleotides are TGTGCCAGCAGTAGAACCGGGACAGGCAATTCACCCCTCCACTTT. Translated: CASSRTGTGNSPLHF.